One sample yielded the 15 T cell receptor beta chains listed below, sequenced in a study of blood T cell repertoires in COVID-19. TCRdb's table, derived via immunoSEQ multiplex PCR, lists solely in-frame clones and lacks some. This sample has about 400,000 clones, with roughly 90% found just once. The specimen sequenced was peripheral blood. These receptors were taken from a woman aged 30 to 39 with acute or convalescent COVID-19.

CDR3 region: CASSFVRGEAFF. The CDR3 DNA follows: TGTGCCAGCAGTTTTGTAAGGGGTGAAGCTTTCTTT. The chain links TRBV12-3 or TRBV12-4 to TRBJ1-1, with D tentatively TRBD1 (5 bases). V lost 3 bases and J 7 bases, leaving 9 bases between the germline ends. The CDR3 is 12 amino acids.

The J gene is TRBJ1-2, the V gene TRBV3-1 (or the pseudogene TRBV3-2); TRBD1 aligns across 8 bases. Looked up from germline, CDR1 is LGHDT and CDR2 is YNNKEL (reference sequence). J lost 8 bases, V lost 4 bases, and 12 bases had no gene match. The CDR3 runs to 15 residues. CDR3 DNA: TGTGCCAGCAGCCGAGCGACAGGGGCCTTTTTGGGCTACACCTTC. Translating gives CASSRATGAFLGYTF.

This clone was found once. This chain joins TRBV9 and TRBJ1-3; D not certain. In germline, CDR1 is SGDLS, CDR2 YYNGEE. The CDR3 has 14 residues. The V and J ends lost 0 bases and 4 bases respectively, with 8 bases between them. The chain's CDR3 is CASSVAGSGNTIYF. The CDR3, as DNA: TGTGCCAGCAGCGTAGCGGGGAGCGGAAACACCATATATTTT.

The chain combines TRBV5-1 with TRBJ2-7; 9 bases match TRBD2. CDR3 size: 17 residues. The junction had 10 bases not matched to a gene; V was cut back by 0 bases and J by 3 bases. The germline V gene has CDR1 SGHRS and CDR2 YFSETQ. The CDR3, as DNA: TGCGCCAGCAGCTTGGCGGCTAGCGGGGTATCAGTCTACGAGCAGTACTTC. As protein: CASSLAASGVSVYEQYF.

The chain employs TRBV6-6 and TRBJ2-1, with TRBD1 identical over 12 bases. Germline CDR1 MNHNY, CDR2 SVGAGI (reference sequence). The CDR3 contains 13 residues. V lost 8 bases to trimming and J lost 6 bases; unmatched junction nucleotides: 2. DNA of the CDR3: TGTGCCAGCGGGACAGGGGGCATCAATGAGCAGTTCTTC. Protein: CASGTGGINEQFF.

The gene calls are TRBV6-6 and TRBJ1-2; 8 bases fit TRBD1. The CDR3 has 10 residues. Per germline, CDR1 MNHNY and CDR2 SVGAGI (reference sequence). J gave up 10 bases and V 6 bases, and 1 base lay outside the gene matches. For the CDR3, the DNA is TGTGCCAGCAGGGACAGGGACTACACCTTC. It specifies CASRDRDYTF.

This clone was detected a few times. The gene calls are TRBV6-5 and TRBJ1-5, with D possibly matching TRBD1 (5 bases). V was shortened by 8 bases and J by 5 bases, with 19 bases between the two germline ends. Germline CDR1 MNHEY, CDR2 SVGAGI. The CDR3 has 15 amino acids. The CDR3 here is CASSESQGYYQPQHF. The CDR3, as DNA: TGTGCCAGCTCCGAATCGCAGGGCTACTATCAGCCCCAGCATTTT.

The CDR3 here is CASSTGGGPPTDTQYF. The CDR3 DNA follows: TGTGCCAGCAGCACGGGCGGGGGCCCACCCACAGATACGCAGTATTTT. The chain couples TRBV28 to TRBJ2-3, with TRBD2 as a possible D gene (7 bases). V was trimmed by 6 bases and J by 2 bases, leaving 18 bases between them. The CDR3 contains 16 residues. Germline V gene lookup returns CDR1 MDHEN and CDR2 SYDVKM.

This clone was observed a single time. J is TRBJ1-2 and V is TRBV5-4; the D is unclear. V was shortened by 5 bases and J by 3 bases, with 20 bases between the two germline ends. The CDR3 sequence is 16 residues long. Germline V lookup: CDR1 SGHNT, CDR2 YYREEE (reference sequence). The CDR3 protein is CASSKTRTRRDYGYTF. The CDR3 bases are TGTGCCAGCAGTAAGACACGAACAAGGAGGGACTATGGCTACACCTTC.

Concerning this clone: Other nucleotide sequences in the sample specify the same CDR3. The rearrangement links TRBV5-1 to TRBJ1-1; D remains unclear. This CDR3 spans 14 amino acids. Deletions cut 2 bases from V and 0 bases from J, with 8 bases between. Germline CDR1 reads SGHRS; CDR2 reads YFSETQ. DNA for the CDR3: TGCGCCAGCAGCTTAACGTCAGTGAACACTGAAGCTTTCTTT. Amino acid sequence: CASSLTSVNTEAFF.

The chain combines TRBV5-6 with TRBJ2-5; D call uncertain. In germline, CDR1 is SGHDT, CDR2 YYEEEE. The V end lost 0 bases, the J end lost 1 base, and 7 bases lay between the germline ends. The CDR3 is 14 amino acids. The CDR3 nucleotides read TGTGCCAGCAGCTTGGAACGGGTCCAAGAGACCCAGTACTTC. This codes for CASSLERVQETQYF.

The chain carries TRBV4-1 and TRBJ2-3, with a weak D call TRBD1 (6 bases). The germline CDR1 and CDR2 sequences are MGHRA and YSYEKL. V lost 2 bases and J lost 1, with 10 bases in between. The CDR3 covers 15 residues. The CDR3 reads CASSQWGPGTDTQYF. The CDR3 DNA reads TGCGCCAGCAGCCAATGGGGGCCCGGCACAGATACGCAGTATTTT.

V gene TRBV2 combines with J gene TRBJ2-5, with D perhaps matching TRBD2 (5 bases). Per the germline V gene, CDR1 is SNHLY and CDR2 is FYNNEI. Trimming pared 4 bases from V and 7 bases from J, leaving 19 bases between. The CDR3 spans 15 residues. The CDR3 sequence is CASSVLEAPAGTQYF. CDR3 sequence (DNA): TGTGCCAGCAGTGTATTGGAGGCTCCGGCGGGGACCCAGTACTTC.

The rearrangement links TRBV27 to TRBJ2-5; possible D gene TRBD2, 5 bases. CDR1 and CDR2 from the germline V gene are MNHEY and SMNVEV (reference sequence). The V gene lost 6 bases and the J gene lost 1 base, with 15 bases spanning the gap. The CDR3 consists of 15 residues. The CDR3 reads CASRFSGLGQETQYF. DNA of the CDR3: TGTGCCAGCAGGTTTTCGGGGTTAGGCCAAGAGACCCAGTACTTC.

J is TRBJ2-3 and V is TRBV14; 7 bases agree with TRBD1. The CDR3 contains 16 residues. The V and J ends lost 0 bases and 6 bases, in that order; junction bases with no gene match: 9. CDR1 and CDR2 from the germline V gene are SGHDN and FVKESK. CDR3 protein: CASSQDRTGRLDTQYF. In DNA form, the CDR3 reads TGTGCCAGCAGCCAAGATAGGACAGGTCGGTTGGATACGCAGTATTTT.